The 3 T cell receptor beta chains in this list originate from one sample, sequenced in a study of blood T cell repertoires in COVID-19. Produced via immunoSEQ multiplex PCR; TCRdb's table is partial and in-frame only. Among some 120,000 clones listed, approximately 84% were seen once. Sequencing was carried out using peripheral blood. Source of these receptors: a man between 70 and 80 years old with acute or convalescent COVID-19.

The chain employs TRBV4-2 and TRBJ2-6, with 10 bases that match TRBD2. Trimming cost V 7 bases and J 0 bases; bases outside gene matches: 9. This CDR3 comprises 18 residues. Germline CDR1 is LGHNA and CDR2 is YNFKEQ. The CDR3 region has the DNA TGTGCCAGCACCCGGACTAGCGGTGCTATCTCTGGGGCCAACGTCCTGACTTTC. This sequence encodes CASTRTSGAISGANVLTF.

As DNA, the CDR3 is TGCGCCAGCGGCCCCCGGGACAGGTTCTTCAGCTACACCTTC. Translation gives CASGPRDRFFSYTF. This chain links TRBV23-1 with TRBJ1-2; 8 nucleotides align to TRBD1. TRBV23-1 is an ORF; its function is uncertain. This CDR3 is built from 14 residues. The J segment lost 9 bases and the V segment lost 8 bases, leaving 14 bases of the junction unmatched.

V usage is TRBV6-5 and J usage is TRBJ1-5; no firm D call. Germline assignment: CDR1 MNHEY and CDR2 SVGAGI. Trimming pared 2 bases from V and 6 bases from J, leaving 8 bases between. The CDR3 length is 13 residues. The CDR3 region is CASSYRGGQPQHF. The CDR3 DNA follows: TGTGCCAGCAGTTACCGGGGAGGTCAGCCCCAGCATTTT.